The next 32 T cell receptor beta chains were all read from a single sample in a study of blood T cell repertoires in COVID-19. The protocol was immunoSEQ multiplex PCR, while the TCRdb copy is restricted to in-frame clones and leaves out a portion. The sample has 350,000 to 450,000 clones; about 88% are singletons. The sample comprised PBMCs or T cells enriched from blood (not recorded which). Receptor source: a young woman who had been exposed to COVID-19.

This sequence joins TRBV3-1 (or the pseudogene TRBV3-2) and TRBJ2-7; D might be TRBD2 (5 bases). This CDR3 has 13 amino acids. Germline CDR1 is LGHDT and CDR2 is YNNKEL (reference sequence). V shed 3 bases and J shed 1 base, with 7 bases lying between them. CDR3 residues: CASSHPGSYEQYF. CDR3 coding DNA: TGTGCCAGCAGCCACCCGGGGTCCTACGAGCAGTACTTC.

The chain combines TRBV7-2 with TRBJ1-5, with a possible D match to TRBD1 (6 bases). This CDR3 has 13 residues. V lost 3 bases and J 4 bases, leaving 7 bases between the germline ends. Germline V gives CDR1 SGHTA, CDR2 FQGNSA. CDR3 sequence: CASSFDRNQPQHF. DNA for the CDR3: TGTGCCAGCAGCTTTGACAGGAATCAGCCCCAGCATTTT.

This clone showed up just once. The genes are TRBV19 and TRBJ2-7, with a tentative D call TRBD2 (6 bases). Germline V gives CDR1 LNHDA, CDR2 SQIVND (reference sequence). CDR3 length: 15 amino acids. Trimming pared 5 bases from V and 2 bases from J, leaving 16 bases between. In DNA, the CDR3 is TGTGCCAGTAGTCAACCGGGGACTGGGACCTACGAGCAGTACTTC. Amino acids: CASSQPGTGTYEQYF. Together with reference TRBV19 and TRBJ2-7, the CDR3 gives the full variable domain: DGGITQSPKYLFRKEGQNVTLSCEQNLNHDAMYWYRQDPGQGLRLIYYSQIVNDFQKGDIAEGYSVSREKKESFPLTVTSAQKNPTAFYLCASSQPGTGTYEQYFGPGTRLTVT.

V is TRBV27 and J is TRBJ1-4, with 9 bases that match TRBD1. The CDR3 runs 14 residues. V lost 5 bases, J lost 7 bases, and 5 bases stayed unmatched. Germline CDR1 MNHEY, CDR2 SMNVEV (reference sequence). CDR3 protein: CASSGGQGREKLFF. The DNA for the CDR3 is TGTGCCAGCAGTGGGGGACAGGGTCGTGAAAAACTGTTTTTT.

A single count supports this clone. In DNA form, the CDR3 reads TGTGCCTGGAGACAGGGGTTGGCCTCCTACAATGAGCAGTTCTTC. It codes for CAWRQGLASYNEQFF. This rearrangement joins TRBV30 to TRBJ2-1; 7 bases align to TRBD1. V dropped 3 bases and J dropped 0; count of bases not matched to a gene: 5. Germline loops: CDR1 GTSNPN, CDR2 SVGIG (reference sequence). The CDR3 sequence is 15 residues long.

The V gene is TRBV11-2, the J gene TRBJ2-1; a weak D match, TRBD2 (6 bases). Germline CDR1 SGHAT, CDR2 FQNNGV. Trimming cost V 4 bases and J 7 bases, with 20 bases left between them. CDR3 size: 16 residues. CDR3 residues: CASSSSRGVPGNEQFF. CDR3 bases: TGTGCCAGCAGCTCCTCTCGCGGGGTCCCAGGGAATGAGCAGTTCTTC. Drawing the rest from reference TRBV11-2 and TRBJ2-1, the complete variable domain is EAGVAQSPRYKIIEKRQSVAFWCNPISGHATLYWYQQILGQGPKLLIQFQNNGVVDDSQLPKDRFSAERLKGVDSTLKIQPAKLEDSAVYLCASSSSRGVPGNEQFFGPGTRLTVL.

V is TRBV28 and J is TRBJ1-6, with 7 bases matching TRBD1. Germline V gene sequence: CDR1 MDHEN, CDR2 SYDVKM. The CDR3 contains 16 residues. After removal of 6 bases from V and 2 bases from J, the junction contained 7 bases not matched to a gene. CDR3 DNA: TGTGCCAGCAGCCGTTCAGACAGGGCCTATAATTCACCCCTCCACTTT. Translated: CASSRSDRAYNSPLHF.

CDR3 sequence (DNA): TGTGCCAGCAGCCCAACGACAGGGGTGGCCTACGAGCAGTACTTC. As protein: CASSPTTGVAYEQYF. The V gene is TRBV9, the J gene TRBJ2-7; TRBD1 matches at 8 bases. With 4 bases clipped from V and 2 bases from J, the junction kept 8 bases outside the gene matches. Germline V gives CDR1 SGDLS, CDR2 YYNGEE. This CDR3 has 15 residues.

The J gene is TRBJ1-5, the V gene TRBV24-1; 7 nucleotides match TRBD1. The trim removed 5 bases at V and 0 bases at J, leaving 6 bases unmatched. The CDR3 is made up of 16 amino acids. CDR1 is KGHDR, CDR2 SFDVKD, per germline. The CDR3 sequence: CATSVHRGGSNQPQHF. DNA for the CDR3: TGTGCCACCAGTGTTCACAGGGGCGGTAGCAATCAGCCCCAGCATTTT.

The rearrangement links TRBV7-9 to TRBJ1-5; D is ambiguous. The CDR3 totals 15 residues. The germline CDR1 and CDR2 sequences are SEHNR and FQNEAQ (reference sequence). V was pared by 4 bases and J by 4 bases, with 14 bases between. CDR3 residues: CASSSPGIGNQPQHF. The CDR3 bases are TGTGCCAGCAGCTCCCCAGGAATTGGGAATCAGCCCCAGCATTTT.

The J gene is TRBJ2-7, the V gene TRBV4-3; D may be TRBD1 (6 bases). CDR1 LGHNA and CDR2 YSLEER come from the germline V gene. Trimming shortened V by 2 bases and J by 2 bases, and 13 bases separated the two germline ends. The CDR3 has 15 residues. The CDR3 bases are TGCGCCAGCAGCCAATACAGGGAGCGTACCTACGAGCAGTACTTC. Translated: CASSQYRERTYEQYF.

The V and J genes are TRBV5-1 and TRBJ2-2, with TRBD2 identical over 11 bases. There are 15 residues in the CDR3. Germline CDR1 SGHRS, CDR2 YFSETQ. J lost 3 bases, V lost 5 bases, and 3 bases had no gene match. Here the CDR3 reads CASSSTSGDTGELFF. The CDR3 nucleotides are TGCGCCAGCAGTTCGACTAGCGGGGACACCGGGGAGCTGTTTTTT.

V is TRBV7-7 and J is TRBJ2-7; 7 bases match TRBD2. Germline V gene data show CDR1 as SSHAT and CDR2 as FNYEAQ (reference sequence). V was pared by 1 base and J by 4 bases, with 7 bases of the junction left unmatched. This CDR3 comprises 15 residues. DNA of the CDR3: TGTGCCAGCAGCTTAGGAGCAGGGAGGGATTACGAGCAGTACTTC. Its protein product is CASSLGAGRDYEQYF.

This clone showed up just once. The V and J genes are TRBV28 and TRBJ2-1, with 8 positions matching TRBD1. Germline CDR1 and CDR2: MDHEN and SYDVKM. The CDR3 spans 14 residues. With V trimmed by 6 bases and J by 10 bases, 11 bases remained unmatched. The CDR3 is CASRGDRRLQEQFF. The CDR3 region has the DNA TGTGCCAGCAGGGGGGACAGGAGGCTACAAGAGCAGTTCTTC. The whole variable domain, filled in from reference TRBV28 and TRBJ2-1, reads DVKVTQSSRYLVKRTGEKVFLECVQDMDHENMFWYRQDPGLGLRLIYFSYDVKMKEKGDIPEGYSVSREKKERFSLILESASTNQTSMYLCASRGDRRLQEQFFGPGTRLTVL.

This clone has only one observation. The V gene is TRBV10-3, the J gene TRBJ2-1; weak D call: TRBD1 (7 bases). This CDR3 spans 15 amino acids. V was cut by 2 bases and J by 7 bases, with 15 bases left in between. CDR1 is ENHRY and CDR2 is SYGVKD in the germline V gene. DNA for the CDR3: TGTGCCATCAGTGAGACGCAGGGGGGTAATAATGAGCAGTTCTTC. The encoded protein is CAISETQGGNNEQFF.

This sequence joins TRBV19 and TRBJ1-2; 8 bases match TRBD1. V lost 5 bases, J lost 6 bases, and 8 bases stayed unmatched. CDR3 length: 14 amino acids. Germline V gene lookup returns CDR1 LNHDA and CDR2 SQIVND (reference sequence). The CDR3 protein is CASSFEDRVNGYTF. DNA of the CDR3: TGTGCCAGTAGTTTCGAGGACAGGGTAAATGGCTACACCTTC.

The gene calls are TRBV2 and TRBJ2-1; 12 nucleotides match TRBD1. Trimming cost V 6 bases and J 5 bases; bases outside gene matches: 8. Germline V CDR1 and CDR2: SNHLY, FYNNEI. The CDR3 runs 16 residues. The CDR3 loop is CASSRGTGGSDNEQFF. The CDR3 bases are TGTGCCAGCAGCCGCGGGACAGGGGGCAGCGACAATGAGCAGTTCTTC. Based on the CDR3 plus reference TRBV2 and TRBJ2-1, the full variable domain is EPEVTQTPSHQVTQMGQEVILRCVPISNHLYFYWYRQILGQKVEFLVSFYNNEISEKSEIFDDQFSVERPDGSNFTLKIRSTKLEDSAMYFCASSRGTGGSDNEQFFGPGTRLTVL.

This clone came up a few times. The rearrangement uses TRBV3-1 (or the pseudogene TRBV3-2) and TRBJ2-7; D may be TRBD1 (6 bases). V dropped 6 bases and J dropped 4 bases, with 16 bases sitting between them. This CDR3 is 14 amino acids long. CDR1 and CDR2 from the germline V gene are LGHDT and YNNKEL (reference sequence). CDR3 sequence (DNA): TGTGCCAGCAGACGTACTGGGGGCTTTTACGAGCAGTACTTC. This translates into CASRRTGGFYEQYF.

This clone was seen a handful of times. The chain joins TRBV3-1 (or the pseudogene TRBV3-2) to TRBJ1-3; TRBD1 is a possible D gene (6 bases). Trimming cost V 3 bases and J 3 bases, with 12 bases left between them. This CDR3 contains 15 residues. Per germline, CDR1 LGHDT and CDR2 YNNKEL (reference sequence). As DNA, the CDR3 is TGTGCCAGCAGCCAGGGGGCGACAAATGGAAACACCATATATTTT. Its translation: CASSQGATNGNTIYF.

The chain recombines TRBV2 with TRBJ2-7; TRBD2 might be the D (7 bases). Trimming cost V 8 bases and J 7 bases, with 24 bases left between them. The CDR3 sequence is 15 residues long. CDR1 and CDR2 from the germline V gene are SNHLY and FYNNEI. The CDR3 loop is CASPPLGAGVNEQYF. Here the CDR3 DNA reads TGTGCCAGCCCGCCGCTGGGGGCGGGAGTAAATGAGCAGTACTTC.

The chain uses TRBV4-2 and TRBJ1-1; D is unclear. Per germline, CDR1 LGHNA and CDR2 YNFKEQ. The V end was cut by 4 bases, the J end by 3 bases, with 24 bases between. This CDR3 has 18 residues. The CDR3 region is CASSPEGGGSEADTEAFF. For the CDR3, the DNA is TGTGCCAGCAGCCCCGAGGGAGGAGGGAGTGAGGCTGACACTGAAGCTTTCTTT.

In its sample, this clone was seen a few times. The chain joins TRBV28 to TRBJ2-7; D ambiguous. The CDR3 runs 10 residues. Germline V CDR1 and CDR2: MDHEN, SYDVKM. Trimming took 6 bases from V and 3 from J, leaving 3 bases between them. The CDR3 here is CASSHYEQYF. The CDR3 nucleotides read TGTGCCAGCAGCCACTACGAGCAGTACTTC. Drawing the rest from reference TRBV28 and TRBJ2-7, the complete variable domain is DVKVTQSSRYLVKRTGEKVFLECVQDMDHENMFWYRQDPGLGLRLIYFSYDVKMKEKGDIPEGYSVSREKKERFSLILESASTNQTSMYLCASSHYEQYFGPGTRLTVT.

The rearrangement uses TRBV7-2 and TRBJ1-6, with unresolved D. Germline assignment: CDR1 SGHTA and CDR2 FQGNSA. The CDR3 sequence is 15 residues long. V gave up 5 bases and J gave up 2 bases, with 10 bases separating them. This CDR3 is CASSGSQAYNSPLHF. The CDR3 DNA is TGTGCCAGCAGCGGATCTCAGGCCTATAATTCACCCCTCCACTTT.

V and J are TRBV7-2 and TRBJ2-3; no clear D gene. V lost 1 base, J lost 11 bases, and 19 bases lay in between. The CDR3 contains 15 residues. CDR1 is SGHTA, CDR2 FQGNSA, per germline. As DNA, the CDR3 is TGTGCCAGCAGCTTAGAACCAGAGGCCCCGGTGGGGCAGTATTTT. This gives the protein CASSLEPEAPVGQYF. Complete variable domain (other parts from reference TRBV7-2 and TRBJ2-3): GAGVSQSPSNKVTEKGKDVELRCDPISGHTALYWYRQSLGQGLEFLIYFQGNSAPDKSGLPSDRFSAERTGGSVSTLTIQRTQQEDSAVYLCASSLEPEAPVGQYFGPGTRLTVL.

About this clone: This specimen includes other DNA sequences encoding the same CDR3. This sequence joins TRBV28 and TRBJ1-5; D is uncertain. This CDR3 has 15 amino acids. V shed 3 bases and J shed 0 bases, with 9 bases lying between them. CDR1 MDHEN and CDR2 SYDVKM come from the germline V gene. The CDR3 is CASSLAGYSNQPQHF. For the CDR3, the DNA is TGTGCCAGCAGTTTGGCAGGATATAGCAATCAGCCCCAGCATTTT.

V and J are TRBV12-5 and TRBJ2-6; D might be TRBD1 (7 bases). Germline values: CDR1 LGHNT, CDR2 FRNRAP. V dropped 6 bases and J dropped 4 bases, with 13 bases sitting between them. The CDR3 runs 15 residues. This CDR3 is CASGFQGGGANVLTF. CDR3 DNA: TGTGCTAGTGGGTTCCAGGGGGGAGGGGCCAACGTCCTGACTTTC. The full variable domain, in which reference TRBV12-5 and TRBJ2-6 provide the parts outside the CDR3, is DARVTQTPRHKVTEMGQEVTMRCQPILGHNTVFWYRQTMMQGLELLAYFRNRAPLDDSGMPKDRFSAEMPDATLATLKIQPSEPRDSAVYFCASGFQGGGANVLTFGAGSRLTVL.

The chain carries TRBV20-1 and TRBJ2-1, with unresolved D. The ends were cut back, 7 bases at V and 0 bases at J, with 4 bases in the middle. The CDR3 covers 11 residues. Germline lookup yields CDR1 DFQATT and CDR2 SNEGSKA (reference sequence). As DNA, the CDR3 is TGCAGTGAAGCCTCCTACAATGAGCAGTTCTTC. This translates into CSEASYNEQFF.

The V and J genes are TRBV28 and TRBJ1-2; 7 positions match TRBD1. CDR3 size: 13 residues. Germline V gene lookup returns CDR1 MDHEN and CDR2 SYDVKM. V shed 7 bases, J shed 0 bases, and the junction held 2 bases outside the gene matches. CDR3 in amino acids: CASKTGTNYGYTF. In DNA form, the CDR3 reads TGTGCCAGCAAGACAGGGACTAACTATGGCTACACCTTC.

The J gene is TRBJ2-5, the V gene TRBV18, with TRBD2 matching 10 bases. V was pared by 3 bases and J by 2 bases, with 3 bases of the junction left unmatched. Germline loops: CDR1 KGHSH, CDR2 LQKENI. The CDR3 loop spans 15 amino acids. CDR3 bases: TGTGCCAGCTCACCTAATAGCGGGGGGCAAGAGACCCAGTACTTC. As protein: CASSPNSGGQETQYF.

The chain's CDR3 is CASSESEVEAFF. The CDR3 DNA sequence: TGCGCCAGCAGTGAGTCGGAGGTCGAAGCTTTCTTT. This sequence joins TRBV10-1 and TRBJ1-1, with D unresolved. CDR1 is WNHNN and CDR2 is SYGVQD in the germline V gene (reference sequence). V was clipped by 0 bases and J by 8 bases, with 7 bases between them. This CDR3 contains 12 residues.

Here the CDR3 reads CASSLGRIQETQYF. DNA for the CDR3: TGTGCCAGCAGCTTAGGGCGGATCCAAGAGACCCAGTACTTC. The gene calls are TRBV7-8 and TRBJ2-5; no firm D call. V shed 1 base and J shed 1 base, with 7 bases lying between them. Germline CDR1 reads SGHVS; CDR2 reads FQNEAQ. The CDR3 consists of 14 residues.

The rearrangement links TRBV24-1 to TRBJ2-1; perhaps TRBD2 as D (6 bases). Trimming cost V 4 bases and J 3 bases, with 9 bases left between them. Germline-derived CDR1 and CDR2 are KGHDR and SFDVKD. This CDR3 is built from 14 residues. The CDR3 loop reads CATSDGGDYNEQFF. In DNA form, the CDR3 reads TGTGCCACCAGTGACGGCGGGGACTACAATGAGCAGTTCTTC.